The rows below give T cell receptor beta chains drawn from one sample of a study of OX40 agonist ivuxolimab in advanced cancers. Profiled with immunoSEQ multiplex PCR; TCRdb holds only in-frame clones, not every one. Of tens of thousands of clones in the sample, approximately 91% were seen once. Source: CD4+ or CD8+ T cells sorted from blood, taken in a trial of the OX40 agonist ivuxolimab. These receptors were taken from an adult with an advanced solid tumor such as melanoma, head and neck, liver or kidney cancer. The CDR3 runs from the conserved cysteine through the conserved F or W. A D gene is named only where the DNA matches it firmly. Clone size is not always given. Where it is, it says once, few, many or a class for expanded clones.

TRBJ1-4 | TRBV2 | TRBD1 | - | CASSGADRVEATNEKLFF | TGTGCCAGCAGTGGGGCGGACAGGGTGGAGGCAACTAATGAAAAACTGTTTTTT
TRBJ2-4 | TRBV13 | - | once | CASSFIGGKNIQYF | TGTGCCAGCAGCTTCATTGGGGGCAAAAACATTCAGTACTTC
TRBJ1-4 | TRBV6-5 | - | few | CASSYEGRTNEKLFF | TGTGCCAGCAGTTACGAAGGCAGGACTAATGAAAAACTGTTTTTT
TRBJ2-7 | TRBV7-8 | - | - | CASSPREGPSYYEQYF | TGTGCCAGCAGCCCCCGCGAGGGGCCTTCCTATTACGAGCAGTACTTC
TRBJ2-2 | TRBV19 | TRBD1 | once | CASSTWTGNTGELFF | TGTGCCAGTAGTACCTGGACAGGGAACACCGGGGAGCTGTTTTTT
TRBJ1-4 | TRBV28 | - | - | CASSYSSYGNEKLFF | TGTGCCAGCAGTTACTCATCGTACGGTAATGAAAAACTGTTTTTT
TRBJ1-1 | TRBV19 | - | few | CASSILGLAFF | TGTGCCAGTAGTATTCTGGGACTAGCTTTCTTT
TRBJ2-2 | TRBV6-5 | TRBD1 | - | CASSPGQGAPGELFF | TGTGCCAGCAGTCCGGGACAGGGGGCTCCCGGGGAGCTGTTTTTT
TRBJ1-2 | TRBV5-5 | - | few | CASSFRWTDYGYTF | TGTGCCAGCAGCTTCAGATGGACAGACTATGGCTACACCTTC
TRBJ2-7 | TRBV28 | TRBD1 | once | CASSPRTGVPGQYF | TGTGCCAGCAGTCCGCGGACAGGGGTCCCCGGGCAGTACTTC
TRBJ1-5 | TRBV28 | - | - | CASSLPYTNQPQHF | TGTGCCAGCAGTTTACCCTACACCAATCAGCCCCAGCATTTT
TRBJ1-2 | TRBV7-8 | - | - | CASSLVGEGGYTF | TGTGCCAGCAGCTTAGTAGGGGAGGGTGGCTACACCTTC
TRBJ2-7 | TRBV10-1 | - | - | CASSHEQYF | TGCGCCAGCAGTCACGAGCAGTACTTC
TRBJ2-1 | TRBV9 | - | - | CASSASGNEQFF | TGTGCCAGCAGCGCTTCGGGCAATGAGCAGTTCTTC
TRBJ2-1 | TRBV10-1 | TRBD1 | - | CASSEEGDREDNEQFF | TGCGCCAGCAGTGAGGAGGGGGACAGGGAAGACAATGAGCAGTTCTTC
TRBJ2-7 | TRBV4-1 | TRBD1 | once | CASSQGQGLMYEQYF | TGCGCCAGCAGCCAAGGACAGGGGCTGATGTACGAGCAGTACTTC
TRBJ1-2 | TRBV4-1 | TRBD1 | - | CASSQVAGGADYGYTF | TGCGCCAGCAGCCAAGTTGCAGGGGGCGCAGACTATGGCTACACCTTC
TRBJ1-1 | TRBV7-6 | - | - | CASSLTGATEAFF | TGTGCCAGCAGCTTAACTGGGGCCACTGAAGCTTTCTTT
TRBJ2-7 | TRBV9 | - | - | CASSVNSYEQYF | TGTGCCAGCAGCGTGAACTCCTACGAGCAGTACTTC
TRBJ2-1 | TRBV21-1 | - | - | CASIDRGGNEQFF | TGTGCCAGCATCGACAGGGGTGGGAATGAGCAGTTCTTC
TRBJ2-7 | TRBV4-1 | TRBD1 | - | CASSHSVGTGAYEQYF | TGCGCCAGCAGCCACAGTGTCGGGACAGGGGCCTACGAGCAGTACTTC
TRBJ1-3 | TRBV18 | - | - | CASSPPQSNIPVSGSGNTIYF | TGTGCCAGCTCACCACCGCAATCGAACATCCCAGTTAGTGGGTCTGGAAACACCATATATTTT
TRBJ2-5 | TRBV6-5 | TRBD1 | - | CASQGAQETQYF | TGTGCCAGCCAGGGGGCCCAAGAGACCCAGTACTTC
TRBJ2-4 | TRBV27 | - | - | CASSFAGGIQYF | TGTGCCAGCAGTTTTGCTGGGGGCATTCAGTACTTC
TRBJ2-3 | TRBV6-6 | TRBD2 | - | CASSLSSGEDTQYF | TGTGCCAGCAGTCTGTCTAGCGGGGAAGATACGCAGTATTTT
TRBJ1-2 | TRBV7-9 | - | - | CASSLWSVTSYGCTF | TGTGCCAGCAGCTTATGGAGTGTAACATCCTATGGCTGCACCTTC
TRBJ1-1 | TRBV19 | - | - | CASSSRGGRDTEAFF | TGTGCCAGTAGTTCAAGGGGAGGGCGTGACACTGAAGCTTTCTTT
TRBJ2-1 | TRBV9 | - | - | CASSVASRAPYNEQFF | TGTGCCAGCAGCGTAGCTTCGCGGGCTCCCTACAATGAGCAGTTCTTC
TRBJ2-3 | TRBV27 | - | - | CASSLSRADTQYF | TGTGCCAGCAGTTTATCCCGGGCAGATACGCAGTATTTT
TRBJ2-7 | TRBV5-1 | TRBD1 | - | CASSLAGGQAYYEQYF | TGCGCCAGCAGCTTGGCCGGGGGACAGGCCTACTACGAGCAGTACTTC
TRBJ2-1 | TRBV7-8 | - | once | CASSLGNPYNEQFF | TGTGCCAGCAGCTTGGGAAACCCCTACAATGAGCAGTTCTTC
TRBJ2-7 | TRBV6-1 | TRBD1 | - | CASSETGAEQYF | TGTGCCAGCAGTGAAACAGGGGCCGAGCAGTACTTC
TRBJ1-1 | TRBV5-4 | - | - | CASSLPGLAEAFF | TGTGCCAGCAGCTTGCCGGGACTTGCTGAAGCTTTCTTT
TRBJ2-2 | TRBV10-2 | - | - | CASSESGVTGELFF | TGCGCCAGCAGTGAGTCTGGGGTAACCGGGGAGCTGTTTTTT
TRBJ1-1 | TRBV11-2 | - | once | CASSLDGEAFF | TGTGCCAGCAGCTTAGATGGGGAAGCTTTCTTT
TRBJ2-7 | TRBV2 | - | - | CASSEVGQGVGAYEQYF | TGTGCCAGCAGTGAAGTGGGGCAGGGTGTGGGAGCCTACGAGCAGTACTTC
TRBJ2-6 | TRBV19 | - | - | CASSKLSSGANVLTF | TGTGCCAGTAGTAAATTGTCCTCTGGGGCCAACGTCCTGACTTTC
TRBJ1-6 | TRBV28 | - | - | CASSRQSTYSPLHF | TGTGCCAGCAGTCGACAGTCTACCTATTCACCCCTCCACTTT
TRBJ2-1 | TRBV19 | - | - | CASSYPRDIDEQFF | TGTGCCAGTAGTTACCCGCGGGACATAGATGAGCAGTTCTTC
TRBJ2-7 | TRBV6-1 | - | - | CATKWADSYEQYF | TGTGCCACTAAATGGGCGGATTCCTACGAGCAGTACTTC
TRBJ2-1 | TRBV4-1 | TRBD2 | - | CASSHLAGSSYNEQFF | TGCGCCAGCAGCCACTTAGCGGGGAGCTCCTACAATGAGCAGTTCTTC
TRBJ1-6 | TRBV6-5 | - | few | CASSCAEEWHSPLHF | TGTGCCAGCAGTTGCGCAGAGGAGTGGCATTCACCCCTCCACTTT
TRBJ1-2 | TRBV11-3 | - | - | CASSLAGIGQELYGYTF | TGTGCCAGCAGCTTAGCGGGGATTGGGCAGGAACTCTATGGCTACACCTTC
TRBJ2-7 | TRBV29-1 | TRBD1 | - | CSVTTGETYDEQYF | TGCAGCGTTACGACAGGGGAAACCTACGATGAGCAGTACTTC
TRBJ1-2 | TRBV19 | - | - | CASKLTVADYGYTF | TGTGCCAGTAAGCTGACAGTAGCAGACTATGGCTACACCTTC
TRBJ2-7 | TRBV2 | - | - | CASREQAEYEQYF | TGTGCCAGCAGGGAACAGGCGGAGTACGAGCAGTACTTC
TRBJ2-7 | TRBV7-2 | TRBD1 | - | CASSSGQGVYEQYF | TGTGCCAGCAGCTCGGGACAGGGGGTCTACGAGCAGTACTTC